These 12 T cell receptor beta chains were all obtained from the same sample, sequenced in a study of PD-1 blockade in classical Hodgkin lymphoma. The table came from immunoSEQ multiplex PCR; TCRdb's copy has only in-frame clones and leaves some out. The sample lists almost 95,000 clones, under 85% occurring once. Time point here: cycle 4 day 1 (C4D1), after five to seven weeks of nivolumab. Each patient relapsed following autologous stem cell transplantation, and prior brentuximab vedotin exposure differed. The source material was peripheral blood mononuclear cells (PBMCs), sampled before the fourth cycle of nivolumab. These receptors came from a human donor with classical Hodgkin lymphoma.

This clone appeared a single time. The V gene is TRBV4-2, the J gene TRBJ2-7; unclear D gene. The CDR3 has 12 residues. V was pared by 0 bases and J by 8 bases, with 8 bases between. Germline values: CDR1 LGHNA, CDR2 YNFKEQ. The DNA of the CDR3 is TGTGCCAGCAGCCAAGATGTCGGACAGCAGTACTTC. Protein product: CASSQDVGQQYF.

The rearrangement uses TRBV11-3 and TRBJ2-3; 13 bases fit TRBD2. Looked up from germline, CDR1 is SGHNT and CDR2 is YENEEA. The CDR3 spans 16 residues. The V and J ends lost 5 bases and 6 bases, in that order; junction bases with no gene match: 8. This CDR3 is CASSNGLAGVADTQYF. DNA for the CDR3: TGTGCCAGCAGCAACGGACTAGCGGGAGTTGCGGATACGCAGTATTTT.

This clone has a single count. The chain combines TRBV4-1 with TRBJ1-2, with D perhaps TRBD1 (6 bases). CDR3 length: 16 amino acids. CDR1 is MGHRA, CDR2 YSYEKL, per germline. V dropped 4 bases and J dropped 6 bases, with 21 bases sitting between them. CDR3 DNA: TGCGCCAGCAGCCTGGCAGGGGCTCTTCGGGACCATGGCTACACCTTC. Translating gives CASSLAGALRDHGYTF.

The J gene is TRBJ2-7, the V gene TRBV7-9; 8 positions match TRBD2. The ends lost 4 bases at V and 2 bases at J; junction bases unmatched: 10. The germline CDR1 and CDR2 sequences are SEHNR and FQNEAQ (reference sequence). CDR3 length equals 16 residues. CDR3 bases: TGTGCCAGCAGCTCGCAGTTAGGCGGGAGGCCCTACGAGCAGTACTTC. This gives the protein CASSSQLGGRPYEQYF.

This chain links TRBV28 with TRBJ1-2; possibly TRBD1 for D (6 bases). CDR1 MDHEN and CDR2 SYDVKM come from the germline V gene. V gave up 5 bases and J gave up 4 bases, with 14 bases separating them. This CDR3 is built from 14 residues. CDR3 DNA sequence: TGTGCCAGCAGTACCGGACAGTTCGCCTATGGCTACACCTTC. Translated: CASSTGQFAYGYTF.

This clone was recorded only once. The chain couples TRBV7-7 to TRBJ2-2, with 14 bases lining up with TRBD2. Trimming cost V 4 bases and J 5 bases; bases outside gene matches: 3. The CDR3 has 16 amino acids. The V gene's germline CDR1 is SSHAT and CDR2 FNYEAQ (reference sequence). Written as DNA, the CDR3 is TGTGCCAGCAGCTCGGGACTAGCGGGAGTTACCGGGGAGCTGTTTTTT. It encodes CASSSGLAGVTGELFF.

The gene calls are TRBV6-5 and TRBJ1-5; D remains ambiguous. This CDR3 has 14 amino acids. Trimming left V 5 bases short and J 4 bases short, with 12 bases between. Germline loops: CDR1 MNHEY, CDR2 SVGAGI. The CDR3 bases are TGTGCCAGCAGTGGTGGCGAAGGTAATCAGCCCCAGCATTTT. This translates into CASSGGEGNQPQHF.

Remarks on this clone: One end of the junction fails to match germline, which may point to a read error. The chain combines TRBV6-1 with TRBJ2-1, with no clear D. From germline, CDR1 is MNHNS and CDR2 SASEGT. The length of the CDR3 is 11 residues. The CDR3 DNA follows: TGTACCAGCACCCTTAAAAATGAGCAGTTCTTC. Its translation: CTSTLKNEQFF.

This clone was recorded many times. The rearrangement uses TRBV9 and TRBJ1-2, with D possibly matching TRBD1 (5 bases). Trimming left V 2 bases short and J 5 bases short, with 10 bases between. CDR3 length: 13 residues. Germline CDR1 and CDR2: SGDLS and YYNGEE. The CDR3 DNA reads TGTGCCAGCAGCGTCTCCGGGGGGTATGGCTACACCTTC. As protein: CASSVSGGYGYTF.

The chain couples TRBV7-2 to TRBJ2-5, with TRBD2 matching 12 bases. The V gene's germline CDR1 is SGHTA and CDR2 FQGNSA. V shed 4 bases and J 7 bases; nucleotides not matched to a gene: 7. The CDR3 covers 15 residues. The CDR3 reads CASSSRTSGAGTQYF. The CDR3 coding sequence is TGTGCCAGCAGCTCCAGGACTAGCGGGGCTGGGACCCAGTACTTC. Drawing the rest from reference TRBV7-2 and TRBJ2-5, the complete variable domain is GAGVSQSPSNKVTEKGKDVELRCDPISGHTALYWYRQSLGQGLEFLIYFQGNSAPDKSGLPSDRFSAERTGGSVSTLTIQRTQQEDSAVYLCASSSRTSGAGTQYFGPGTRLLVL.

Points on this clone: Other DNA sequences of this sample code for an identical CDR3. This chain uses TRBV28 with TRBJ2-7; possibly TRBD1 or TRBD2 for D (5 bases each). CDR1 is MDHEN, CDR2 SYDVKM, per germline. The ends were cut back, 5 bases at V and 4 bases at J, with 12 bases in the middle. The CDR3 is 13 residues long. CDR3 DNA sequence: TGTGCCAGCAGTCTTCGAGGGGTTTACGAGCAGTACTTC. Its translation: CASSLRGVYEQYF.

The CDR3 loop is CASSLGSSGPHTGELFF. The CDR3 nucleotides are TGCGCCAGCAGCTTGGGGTCCAGCGGCCCGCACACCGGGGAGCTGTTTTTT. This rearrangement joins TRBV5-1 to TRBJ2-2, with D possibly matching TRBD2 (5 bases). This CDR3 region has 17 residues. V lost 0 bases and J lost 3, with 15 bases in between. Germline V gene sequence: CDR1 SGHRS, CDR2 YFSETQ. Complete variable domain (other parts from reference TRBV5-1 and TRBJ2-2): KAGVTQTPRYLIKTRGQQVTLSCSPISGHRSVSWYQQTPGQGLQFLFEYFSETQRNKGNFPGRFSGRQFSNSRSEMNVSTLELGDSALYLCASSLGSSGPHTGELFFGEGSRLTVL.